This is a list of T cell receptor beta chains from one sample in a study of Graves' ophthalmopathy and Graves' hyperthyroidism. In TCRdb, the multiplex PCR reads were re-called with MiXCR into one record per CDR3 protein. The sample includes about 500,000 distinct CDR3 sequences, approximately 37% seen only once; the top ten take roughly 4.5%. The source material was peripheral blood or thyroid tissue (not recorded which). Every receptor here comes from an adult man with Graves' hyperthyroidism. Both conserved end residues are part of each CDR3.

CDR3aa	v_gene	len
CASSVGSRASRFF	TRBV2	13
CATSDPDSSKNIQYF	TRBV24-1	15
CASRTGITEAFF	TRBV10-3	12
CASSIGTGDQPQHF	TRBV9	14
CASSRDRGRTEAFF	TRBV12-3/TRBV12-4	14
CSVASGDTDTQYF	TRBV29-1	13
CASSLSQDNLANTGELFF	TRBV5-1	18
CASNRGIHYEQYF	TRBV6-5	13
CASRPGTALNTEAFF	TRBV5-4	15
CSAITDTEAFF	TRBV29-1	11
CAISETGVNTYEQYF	TRBV10-3	15
CASALDGSYEQYF	TRBV25-1	13
CASSSVLGTEAFF	TRBV5-1	13
CASSLAGQGRIPNTEAFF	TRBV7-9	18
CSAFDQRDSMFF	TRBV20-1	12
CASSPGQSFRPLHF	TRBV25-1	14
CSVEKREGYTF	TRBV29-1	11
CASSIEGGRNYEQYF	TRBV19	15
CSVEISADTQYF	TRBV29-1	12
CASSTGLHGYTF	TRBV7-9	12
CASSDRVWTEAFF	TRBV6-6	13
CASSRRDLGVNEKLFF	TRBV3-1	16
CASSLDGTSGKETQYF	TRBV10-3	16
CSARPREGSNQPQHF	TRBV20-1	15
CASKPEEVSYEQYF	TRBV6-5	14
CASSDEQDKPSYEQYF	TRBV2	16
CASSFEGALYEQYF	TRBV7-2	14
CASSLRQLSPLHF	TRBV7-9	13
CSVEGAPREQYF	TRBV29-1	12
CASSPSPGLAGPLHF	TRBV2	15
CASSLGRKEKLFF	TRBV19	13
CASCERLLTGELFF	TRBV7-2	14